These T cell receptor beta chains were read from a single sample in a study of blood T cell repertoires in COVID-19. Data came from immunoSEQ multiplex PCR; TCRdb stores just in-frame clones and leaves some out. The sample includes over 400,000 clones, 85% to 90% seen only once; the top ten take 7.5% to 9%. Sequencing input: peripheral blood. The receptors here all came from a woman aged 45-59 years with COVID-19, enrolled during active disease. Each CDR3 is given with its conserved first and last residue. The D gene is left open where the match is weak. The size of a clone is reported for some rows only, either as once, few or many, or as a class for expanded clones.

>-|TRBV7-8|TRBJ1-6|-
CASSYPRGNNSPLHF
TGTGCCAGCAGCTACCCCCGGGGGAATAATTCACCCCTCCACTTT
>-|TRBV19|TRBJ1-2|-
CASSMDRAYGYTF
TGTGCCAGTAGTATGGACAGAGCCTATGGCTACACCTTC
>-|TRBV30|TRBJ2-3|-
CAWSVRVGLVTDTQYF
TGTGCCTGGAGTGTACGGGTTGGTCTGGTCACGGATACGCAGTATTTT
>-|TRBV5-1|TRBJ2-5|-
CASSLNSETQYF
TGCGCCAGCAGCTTAAACAGTGAGACCCAGTACTTC
>-|TRBV5-6|TRBJ1-3|-
CASSSPGAGGNTIYF
TGTGCCAGCAGCTCCCCAGGGGCGGGTGGAAACACCATATATTTT
>-|TRBV10-2|TRBJ2-3|-
CASRIVLLDTQYF
TGCGCCAGCAGAATCGTCCTTTTGGATACGCAGTATTTT
>TRBD1|TRBV18|TRBJ2-4|-
CASSPGTAKNIQYF
TGTGCCAGCTCACCAGGGACAGCTAAAAACATTCAGTACTTC
>-|TRBV7-7|TRBJ1-1|-
CASSQAVGTEAFF
TGTGCCAGCAGCCAAGCGGTGGGCACTGAAGCTTTCTTT
>TRBD2|TRBV5-1|TRBJ2-3|once
CASSLWLAGTDTQYF
TGCGCCAGCAGCTTGTGGCTAGCGGGCACAGATACGCAGTATTTT
>-|TRBV7-8|TRBJ1-5|-
CASSYPRADQPQHF
TGTGCCAGCAGCTACCCGAGGGCTGATCAGCCCCAGCATTTT
>-|TRBV11-2|TRBJ2-7|-
CASSLPLGPYEQYF
TGTGCCAGCAGCTTACCCCTGGGCCCATACGAGCAGTACTTC
>TRBD1|TRBV3-1/TRBV3-2|TRBJ1-2|-
CASSQDERGRYGYTF
TGTGCCAGCAGCCAAGATGAAAGGGGGCGTTATGGCTACACCTTC
>-|TRBV2|TRBJ2-7|once
CASRALGDEQYF
TGTGCCAGCAGGGCTTTAGGGGACGAGCAGTACTTC
>TRBD1|TRBV2|TRBJ2-1|-
CASSPPGQGLNEQFF
TGTGCCAGCAGTCCACCGGGACAGGGGTTGAATGAGCAGTTCTTC
>-|TRBV18|TRBJ2-3|-
CASSPQSTDTQYF
TGTGCCAGCTCACCTCAGAGCACAGATACGCAGTATTTT
>-|TRBV2|TRBJ2-1|-
CASTEPSPYNEQFF
TGTGCCAGCACGGAACCTAGCCCCTACAATGAGCAGTTCTTC
>TRBD1|TRBV7-7|TRBJ1-5|-
CASSLANYRPDRDGQPQHF
TGTGCCAGCAGCTTAGCGAATTATCGTCCGGACAGGGATGGTCAGCCCCAGCATTTT
>TRBD2|TRBV3-1/TRBV3-2|TRBJ2-2|-
CASSQDRSSGGPGELFF
TGTGCCAGCAGCCAAGATCGTTCTAGCGGAGGTCCCGGGGAGCTGTTTTTT
>TRBD2|TRBV15|TRBJ2-7|-
CATSSVGRGFTYEQYF
TGTGCCACCAGCTCGGTAGGGCGGGGGTTTACCTACGAGCAGTACTTC
>-|TRBV3-1/TRBV3-2|TRBJ2-1|-
CASSPLVATRDNEQFF
TGTGCCAGCAGCCCCCTTGTGGCGACTAGGGACAATGAGCAGTTCTTC
>TRBD1|TRBV25-1|TRBJ2-5|-
CASTTRKRTGGIETQYF
TGTGCCAGCACCACAAGGAAGAGGACAGGGGGTATAGAGACCCAGTACTTC
>-|TRBV5-1|TRBJ1-1|-
CASSLERGSMTAFF
TGCGCCAGCAGCTTGGAACGAGGTAGTATGACAGCTTTCTTT
>-|TRBV28|TRBJ2-2|-
CASSSEGGAGELFF
TGTGCCAGCAGTTCTGAGGGGGGGGCCGGGGAGCTGTTTTTT
>TRBD1|TRBV5-1|TRBJ2-7|-
CASSLRTGTYEQYF
TGCGCCAGCAGCTTACGGACAGGGACCTACGAGCAGTACTTC
>TRBD2|TRBV27|TRBJ2-3|-
CASISLGGGGGTDTQYF
TGTGCCAGCATTAGTCTCGGCGGCGGGGGGGGCACAGATACGCAGTATTTT
>TRBD1|TRBV28|TRBJ2-5|-
CASSPTGTVQETQYF
TGTGCCAGCAGCCCAACCGGGACAGTACAAGAGACCCAGTACTTC
>TRBD1|TRBV4-2|TRBJ1-2|once
CASSQVKGADYGYTF
TGTGCCAGCAGCCAAGTGAAGGGGGCGGACTATGGCTACACCTTC
>TRBD1|TRBV30|TRBJ1-2|-
CAWSRTGAVSYTF
TGTGCCTGGAGTCGTACAGGGGCCGTGAGCTACACCTTC
>TRBD1|TRBV30|TRBJ2-7|once
CAWRGRDRGYEQYF
TGTGCCTGGAGGGGTCGAGACAGGGGGTACGAGCAGTACTTC
>-|TRBV25-1|TRBJ2-7|-
CASGSQGPGSYEQYF
TGTGCCAGCGGTTCCCAGGGGCCTGGCTCCTACGAGCAGTACTTC
>-|TRBV6-6|TRBJ2-3|-
CASSIGGARSTDTQYF
TGTGCCAGCAGCATCGGCGGGGCCCGCAGCACAGATACGCAGTATTTT
>TRBD1|TRBV7-9|TRBJ2-3|-
CASSLRQGKNTQYF
TGTGCCAGCAGCCTGCGACAGGGGAAAAATACGCAGTATTTT
>-|TRBV6-5|TRBJ1-1|-
CASSYGAVNTEAFF
TGTGCCAGCAGTTACGGGGCAGTGAACACTGAAGCTTTCTTT
>-|TRBV18|TRBJ1-1|-
CASARGGNTEAFF
TGTGCCAGCGCGCGGGGCGGTAACACTGAAGCTTTCTTT
>-|TRBV7-8|TRBJ2-3|-
CASSLARVSLLTDTQYF
TGTGCCAGCAGCTTAGCAAGAGTCTCCTTACTCACAGATACGCAGTATTTT
>-|TRBV19|TRBJ2-5|-
CASSTPLGETQYF
TGTGCCAGTAGTACCCCCCTCGGGGAGACCCAGTACTTC
>TRBD1|TRBV19|TRBJ1-1|few
CASKAGGRVTEAFF
TGTGCCAGTAAGGCAGGGGGTCGCGTCACTGAAGCTTTCTTT
>-|TRBV6-4|TRBJ2-2|-
CASRPEGGTGELFF
TGTGCCAGCAGGCCAGAGGGGGGGACCGGGGAGCTGTTTTTT
>TRBD2|TRBV4-2|TRBJ2-7|-
CASSHKAGGISYEQYF
TGTGCCAGCAGCCATAAGGCGGGGGGGATCTCCTACGAGCAGTACTTC
>TRBD2|TRBV2|TRBJ2-1|-
CASRGLAGAGEQFF
TGTGCCAGCAGGGGACTAGCGGGGGCGGGTGAGCAGTTCTTC
>TRBD1|TRBV3-1/TRBV3-2|TRBJ1-6|-
CASRQGTVNSPLHF
TGTGCCAGCCGGCAAGGGACAGTGAATTCACCCCTCCACTTT
>-|TRBV25-1|TRBJ1-1|-
CASQWGGTPGTEAFF
TGTGCCAGCCAATGGGGGGGGACCCCGGGCACTGAAGCTTTCTTT
>-|TRBV6-6|TRBJ1-4|-
CASSAGSEKLFF
TGTGCCAGCAGTGCTGGCTCCGAAAAACTGTTTTTT
>-|TRBV5-1|TRBJ2-5|-
CASSLAQISAQETQYF
TGCGCCAGCAGCTTGGCCCAGATTAGCGCCCAAGAGACCCAGTACTTC
>-|TRBV2|TRBJ1-2|-
CASSEARGAYGYTF
TGTGCCAGCAGTGAAGCGCGCGGGGCCTATGGCTACACCTTC
>-|TRBV3-1/TRBV3-2|TRBJ1-1|-
CASSRDGQSTEAFF
TGTGCCAGCAGCCGGGACGGACAGAGCACTGAAGCTTTCTTT
>-|TRBV19|TRBJ1-3|-
CASSNRAISGNTIYF
TGTGCCAGTAGCAACAGGGCAATCTCTGGAAACACCATATATTTT
>-|TRBV5-1|TRBJ2-3|-
CASSGASRKTDTQYF
TGCGCCAGCAGCGGTGCTAGTCGAAAAACAGATACGCAGTATTTT
>TRBD1|TRBV29-1|TRBJ2-3|-
CSGETGVSDTQYF
TGCAGCGGAGAGACAGGGGTGTCGGATACGCAGTATTTT